This TCR beta chain was identified during a study of shared clonotypes between healthy human individuals. Broader study findings: Rarefaction exposed incomplete sorted-subset sequencing despite large depth.

V lost 2 bases and J 4 bases, leaving 14 bases between the germline ends. Germline CDR1 GTSNPN, CDR2 SVGIG (reference sequence). This CDR3 has 14 residues. The protocol was immunoSEQ multiplex PCR, while the TCRdb copy is restricted to in-frame clones and leaves out a portion. This table has over 750,000 clones, 96% appearing once. Selected positively for CCR7 and CD45RO-negative, naive CD8 cells excluded terminally differentiated effector memory CD45RA+ cells. To note about this clone: Its cognate antigen is unknown.

The chain joins TRBV30 to TRBJ1-1, with D tentatively TRBD1 (5 bases). Sequencing used naive CD8+ T cells sorted from blood. The receptor was derived from a man in his thirties or forties in good health. CDR3: CAWSWAYGGTEAFF. The DNA of the CDR3 is TGTGCCTGGAGTTGGGCTTACGGGGGCACTGAAGCTTTCTTT. The whole variable domain, filled in from reference TRBV30 and TRBJ1-1, reads SQTIHQWPATLVQPVGSPLSLECTVEGTSNPNLYWYRQAAGRGLQLLFYSVGIGQISSEVPQNLSASRPQDRQFILSSKKLLLSDSGFYLCAWSWAYGGTEAFFGQGTRLTVV.